This T cell receptor (beta chain) stems from a study of blood T cell repertoires in COVID-19. Original processing notes: Estimates of nucleated cell counts were drawn from the amplification of reference gene primers. Sequencing used immunoSEQ multiplex PCR; TCRdb keeps in-frame clones, though not all of them. Clone size and the V and J calls come from that table; the DNA yielded D and trimming. The table lists 350,000 to 400,000 clones, about 88% of them singletons. CDR1 is MNHNY and CDR2 is SVGAGI in the germline V gene (reference sequence). The CDR3 is 15 residues long. V gave up 4 bases and J gave up 5 bases; unmatched junction bases: 5. This clone was detected a few times. Which cohort a participant joined came from the clinical history participants gave. The study counted Cohort 3 donors as recovered given two negative PCRs, clearance, or symptom resolution.

This rearrangement joins TRBV6-6 to TRBJ1-6; 7 bases fit TRBD1. This receptor was obtained from a woman aged 18-29 years who had recovered from COVID-19. The sample comprised PBMCs or T cells enriched from blood (not recorded which). CDR3 sequence reads: CASSSRTGDNSPLHF. CDR3 in DNA: TGTGCCAGCAGTTCCCGGACAGGCGATAATTCACCCCTCCACTTT.